The present TCR beta chain was sequenced within a study of shared clonotypes between healthy human individuals. Points from the study as a whole: Naive subsets usually exceeded memory subsets in estimated richness. Even with large depth, rarefaction showed that sorted-subset sequencing was incomplete.

A note on this clone: Its matching antigen is unknown.

The naive CD8 fraction comprised CD45RO-negative cells positively selected for CCR7 and excluded terminally differentiated effector memory CD45RA+ cells. The germline V and J ends were trimmed by 1 base and 6 bases, with 13 bases remaining between them. The CDR3 is 14 residues long. The germline gives CDR1 SGHAT, CDR2 FQNNGV. The assay ran at deep level. Only in-frame clones appear in the TCRdb table, and some are missing; sequencing was by immunoSEQ multiplex PCR. The sample includes over 2,000,000 clones, just under 95% seen only once; the top ten take around 1.7%. The TCR was taken from a man between 18 and 35 years old in good health. Some clones in this sample may be carry-over from other donors' samples. Source material: naive CD8+ T cells from PBMCs. This chain links TRBV11-2 with TRBJ2-7; D unresolved. The chain's CDR3 is CASSLGVRVSEQYF. In DNA form, the CDR3 reads TGTGCCAGCAGCTTAGGTGTACGAGTTTCCGAGCAGTACTTC. The variable domain in full, with the rest retrieved from reference TRBV11-2 and TRBJ2-7, is EAGVAQSPRYKIIEKRQSVAFWCNPISGHATLYWYQQILGQGPKLLIQFQNNGVVDDSQLPKDRFSAERLKGVDSTLKIQPAKLEDSAVYLCASSLGVRVSEQYFGPGTRLTVT.